This T cell receptor beta chain originates from a study of OX40 agonist ivuxolimab in advanced cancers. Germline V gene sequence: CDR1 SGHAT, CDR2 FQNNGV. The CDR3 spans 13 residues. Trimming removed 5 bases from V and 2 bases from J, with 10 bases in between. TCRdb's copy holds only in-frame clones and misses some; the assay was immunoSEQ multiplex PCR. The sample includes some 70,000 clones, more than 75% of them seen just once. The rearrangement joins TRBV11-2 to TRBJ2-7; no firm D call. The source is an adult with an advanced solid tumor such as melanoma, head and neck, liver or kidney cancer. This sample comprised CD4+ or CD8+ T cells sorted from blood, obtained in a trial of the OX40 agonist ivuxolimab. CDR3 amino acids: CASSLTNPYEQYF. The CDR3, as DNA: TGTGCCAGCAGCCTGACAAATCCCTACGAGCAGTACTTC. Based on the CDR3 plus reference TRBV11-2 and TRBJ2-7, the full variable domain is EAGVAQSPRYKIIEKRQSVAFWCNPISGHATLYWYQQILGQGPKLLIQFQNNGVVDDSQLPKDRFSAERLKGVDSTLKIQPAKLEDSAVYLCASSLTNPYEQYFGPGTRLTVT.